The 18 T cell receptor beta chains below were found in one sample sequenced in a study of T cell changes during pregnancy in multiple sclerosis. Method: immunoSEQ multiplex PCR; TCRdb's copy keeps in-frame clones and lacks some. The table records approximately 30,000 clones, 90% of them present only once. Material: CD8+ T cells from peripheral blood mononuclear cells, obtained before pregnancy. Receptors were obtained from a female donor with multiple sclerosis, enrolled in a pregnancy study.

The chain employs TRBV19 and TRBJ1-2, with 11 bases matching TRBD1. The junction had 7 bases not matched to a gene; V was cut back by 8 bases and J by 5 bases. The CDR3 is 14 residues long. Germline CDR1 LNHDA, CDR2 SQIVND (reference sequence). The CDR3 reads CASRFGQGAYGYTF. CDR3 nucleotide sequence: TGTGCCAGTCGATTCGGACAGGGGGCGTATGGCTACACCTTC.

As DNA, the CDR3 is TGTGCCAGCAGTGACAAGAGGGGACTGAATGAAAAACTGTTTTTT. Translation gives CASSDKRGLNEKLFF. The genes are TRBV2 and TRBJ1-4, with D possibly matching TRBD1 (5 bases). Germline loops: CDR1 SNHLY, CDR2 FYNNEI. V shed 3 bases and J shed 5 bases, with 13 bases lying between them. The CDR3 is 15 amino acids.

This clone was counted between two and nine times. The V call is TRBV6-1, the J call TRBJ1-5; no definite D call. This CDR3 has 13 amino acids. The germline CDR1 and CDR2 sequences are MNHNS and SASEGT. With 6 bases removed from V and 7 bases from J, the gap between germline ends came to 13 bases. CDR3 sequence reads: CASSEHHGQPQHF. The CDR3 DNA follows: TGTGCCAGCAGCGAACACCATGGCCAGCCCCAGCATTTT.

This sequence joins TRBV13 and TRBJ2-3; D call uncertain. In germline, CDR1 is PRHDT, CDR2 FYEKMQ (reference sequence). Between the trimmed V and J ends, which lost 5 bases and 6 bases, there was a span of 9 bases. This CDR3 comprises 12 residues. CDR3 loop: CASSQIPDTQYF. The CDR3 DNA reads as TGTGCCAGCAGCCAAATTCCCGATACGCAGTATTTT.

This rearrangement joins TRBV27 to TRBJ2-7, with D maybe TRBD1 (7 bases). This CDR3 comprises 14 residues. In germline, CDR1 is MNHEY, CDR2 SMNVEV (reference sequence). With 3 bases removed from V and 2 bases from J, the gap between germline ends came to 11 bases. CDR3 region: CASSLQGGPYEQYF. Here the CDR3 DNA reads TGTGCCAGCAGTTTGCAGGGGGGCCCCTACGAGCAGTACTTC.

This clone was observed a handful of times. The J gene is TRBJ2-1, the V gene TRBV11-3; possibly TRBD2 for D (7 bases). The length of the CDR3 is 18 residues. V was trimmed by 0 bases and J by 0 bases, leaving 15 bases between them. Germline values: CDR1 SGHNT, CDR2 YENEEA. In DNA, the CDR3 is TGTGCCAGCAGCTTAGAACAGGGCGGGAGTAGCTCCTACAATGAGCAGTTCTTC. Its protein is CASSLEQGGSSSYNEQFF.

This sequence joins TRBV6-5 and TRBJ2-3, with TRBD1 matching 7 bases. The J segment lost 3 bases and the V segment lost 0 bases, leaving 3 bases of the junction unmatched. In germline, CDR1 is MNHEY, CDR2 SVGAGI. The CDR3 spans 15 residues. In nucleotides, the CDR3 is TGTGCCAGCAGTTACTCGGGACAGAATACAGATACGCAGTATTTT. Protein sequence: CASSYSGQNTDTQYF.

The rearrangement joins TRBV18 to TRBJ1-1; D is unclear. V was clipped by 8 bases and J by 2 bases, with 9 bases between them. The CDR3 runs to 12 residues. CDR1 and CDR2 (germline): KGHSH, LQKENI. CDR3 sequence (DNA): TGTGCCAGCGGTAGATCTAACACTGAAGCTTTCTTT. Translation gives CASGRSNTEAFF. Full variable domain (missing parts from reference TRBV18 and TRBJ1-1): NAGVMQNPRHLVRRRGQEARLRCSPMKGHSHVYWYRQLPEEGLKFMVYLQKENIIDESGMPKERFSAEFPKEGPSILRIQQVVRGDSAAYFCASGRSNTEAFFGQGTRLTVV.

The rearrangement links TRBV27 to TRBJ2-7, with D perhaps matching TRBD1 (6 bases). Germline-derived CDR1 and CDR2 are MNHEY and SMNVEV (reference sequence). V gave up 6 bases and J gave up 3 bases, with 12 bases separating them. The CDR3 totals 13 residues. Here the CDR3 reads CASSTGTYYEQYF. The CDR3 nucleotides read TGTGCCAGCAGCACCGGGACATACTACGAGCAGTACTTC.

This chain links TRBV6-1 with TRBJ1-3; D is perhaps TRBD1 (6 bases). This CDR3 is 17 amino acids long. Germline assignment: CDR1 MNHNS and CDR2 SASEGT. Trimming removed 0 bases from V and 0 bases from J, with 12 bases in between. CDR3 bases: TGTGCCAGCAGTGAAGCGAAAGGGACAAACTCTGGAAACACCATATATTTT. Its translation is CASSEAKGTNSGNTIYF.

This clone was recorded once. The CDR3, as DNA: TGTGCCAGCAGCTCCCTGGGACAGGAAGCTTTCTTT. Translated: CASSSLGQEAFF. The rearrangement links TRBV7-9 to TRBJ1-1; 7 bases map to TRBD1. J gave up 8 bases and V 4 bases, and 4 bases lay outside the gene matches. CDR3 size: 12 residues. The germline CDR1 and CDR2 sequences are SEHNR and FQNEAQ (reference sequence).

This rearrangement joins TRBV27 to TRBJ1-2; maybe TRBD1 (5 bases). From germline, CDR1 is MNHEY and CDR2 SMNVEV (reference sequence). The CDR3 runs 15 residues. V was shortened by 5 bases and J by 2 bases, with 15 bases between the two germline ends. CDR3 loop: CASSTGQGLNYGYTF. The CDR3 DNA is TGTGCCAGCAGTACGGGCCAGGGACTCAACTATGGCTACACCTTC.

The chain recombines TRBV27 with TRBJ1-1; tentative D call: TRBD1 (6 bases). CDR1 and CDR2 from the germline V gene are MNHEY and SMNVEV (reference sequence). This CDR3 has 15 amino acids. V was pared by 3 bases and J by 1 base, with 12 bases between. The CDR3 DNA follows: TGTGCCAGCAGTTTCCTCGGGGGGCAGAACACTGAAGCTTTCTTT. This gives the protein CASSFLGGQNTEAFF.

The rearrangement uses TRBV11-2 and TRBJ2-4, with 8 bases identical to TRBD1. CDR1 SGHAT and CDR2 FQNNGV come from the germline V gene. The ends lost 5 bases at V and 0 bases at J; junction bases unmatched: 3. CDR3 size: 15 residues. In DNA form, the CDR3 reads TGTGCCAGCAGCCCAGGGGGCCTAGCCAAAAACATTCAGTACTTC. Its protein product is CASSPGGLAKNIQYF.

This clone occurred once. V usage is TRBV27 and J usage is TRBJ2-1, with TRBD2 matching 10 bases. The CDR3 is 17 amino acids. In germline, CDR1 is MNHEY, CDR2 SMNVEV (reference sequence). V lost 5 bases and J lost 9; bases outside the gene matches: 16. CDR3 loop: CASSPAGGLAGVSEQFF. Written as DNA, the CDR3 is TGTGCCAGCAGTCCAGCAGGGGGGCTAGCGGGAGTTAGTGAGCAGTTCTTC.

The J gene is TRBJ2-3, the V gene TRBV29-1; 7 bases are a match to TRBD2. Germline V gene lookup returns CDR1 SQVTM and CDR2 ANQGSEA. This CDR3 spans 15 amino acids. The junction had 8 bases not matched to a gene; V was cut back by 3 bases and J by 2 bases. This CDR3 reads CSVENGRGNTDTQYF. The CDR3 region has the DNA TGCAGCGTTGAGAATGGGAGGGGCAACACAGATACGCAGTATTTT.

This chain uses TRBV9 with TRBJ1-2; D unclear. The CDR3 spans 13 residues. Trimming pared 3 bases from V and 6 bases from J, leaving 12 bases between. Germline loops: CDR1 SGDLS, CDR2 YYNGEE. For the CDR3, the DNA is TGTGCCAGCAGCGGCGGATCAACTGATGGCTACACCTTC. Protein: CASSGGSTDGYTF.

The J gene is TRBJ1-2, the V gene TRBV7-9, with TRBD1 matching over 9 bases. The germline V gene has CDR1 SEHNR and CDR2 FQNEAQ (reference sequence). V gave up 5 bases and J gave up 1 base; unmatched junction bases: 17. The CDR3 runs to 19 residues. The CDR3 loop reads CASSILRDRAEPFNYGYTF. The CDR3 DNA reads TGTGCCAGCAGCATACTACGGGACAGGGCAGAACCCTTTAACTATGGCTACACCTTC.